A selection of T cell receptor beta chains follows, all from one sample in a study of T cell repertoires in cytomegalovirus infection. No antigens are known for them. Via MiXCR, TCRdb re-called the reads, giving one row per CDR3 protein. The sample carries approximately 990,000 distinct CDR3 sequences, around a third recorded once. The sample in question was cultured CD8+ T cells from PBMCs, obtained from culture after CMV antigen stimulation. These receptors were collected from a human donor in good health (CMV status not recorded). Some clones in this sample may be carry-over from other donors' samples. The CDR3 runs from the conserved cysteine through the conserved F or W. D genes are given only for firm matches. Clone size is stated in some rows and not others, as once, few, many or a class when expanded.

.	many	TRBJ2-3	TRBV7-2	TGTGCCAGCAGCTTAGAGGGATTT	CASSLEGF
.	many	TRBJ1-5	TRBV6-1	TGTGCCAGCAGTGATCGTTCAGTTCAGCCCCAGCATTTT	CASSDRSVQPQHF
.	once	TRBJ2-2	TRBV7-3	TGTGCCAGAGCTCCCGGCACCGGGGAGCTGTTTTTT	CARAPGTGELFF
.	few	TRBJ1-1	TRBV6-5	TGTGCCAGCAGCCGGGACTTTTTGAACACTGAAGCTTTCTTT	CASSRDFLNTEAFF
.	many	TRBJ2-3	TRBV12-3/TRBV12-4	TGTGCCAGCAGTTTAAGGAGCACAGATACGCAGTATTTT	CASSLRSTDTQYF
.	few	TRBJ2-4	TRBV6-1	TGTGCCAGCGTAAACGGACGGGGAAAAAACATTCAGTACTTC	CASVNGRGKNIQYF
TRBD1	.	TRBJ2-1	TRBV10-3	TGTGCCATCAGTGAGTGGGACAGGGGGTTAGGTGTGAATGAGCAGTTCTTC	CAISEWDRGLGVNEQFF
.	.	TRBJ2-2	TRBV11-2	TGTGCCAGCAGCTTAGATTACAAGGGGATCCTCGGGGAGCTGTTTTTT	CASSLDYKGILGELFF
.	.	TRBJ2-5	TRBV7-9	TGTGCCAGCAGCTTAGAGAGTGGAGAGACCCAGTACTTC	CASSLESGETQYF
TRBD1	.	TRBJ2-4	TRBV15	TGTGCCACCAGCAGATCGGGACAGGCCCTTCAGTACTTC	CATSRSGQALQYF
.	.	TRBJ2-3	TRBV2	TGTGCCAGCAGATACGGAGGGAGCGCAGATACGCAGTATTTT	CASRYGGSADTQYF
TRBD1	.	TRBJ1-5	TRBV2	TGTGCCAGCACCGAGACAGGGGGCTCTAGGCAGCCCCAGCATTTT	CASTETGGSRQPQHF
.	few	TRBJ1-2	TRBV11-2	TGTGCCAGCAGCTTAGCAGGGGTCTACTATGGCTACACCTTC	CASSLAGVYYGYTF
.	many	TRBJ2-1	TRBV11-2	TGTGCCAGCAGACATGGGGGGACCGAGCAGTTCTTC	CASRHGGTEQFF
TRBD1	.	TRBJ1-5	TRBV20-1	TGCAGTGCTGAGGGGGCAACTAGCAATCAGCCCCAGCATTTT	CSAEGATSNQPQHF
.	.	TRBJ2-3	TRBV4-1	TGCGCCAGCAGCCAAGATCCCCCCTTCCAGTTGGGAGATACGCAGTATTTT	CASSQDPPFQLGDTQYF
.	few	TRBJ1-1	TRBV6-5	TGTGCCAGCAGCTACGGGGGGCGTAGCACTGAAGCTTTCTTT	CASSYGGRSTEAFF
.	.	TRBJ2-7	TRBV6-1	TGTGCCAGCAGTGACTTCTTTCCCAGCTACGAGCAGTACTTC	CASSDFFPSYEQYF
TRBD2	.	TRBJ2-2	TRBV7-6	TGTGCCAGCAGCTTAACTCTAGCGGGGACCACCGGGGAGCTGTTTTTT	CASSLTLAGTTGELFF
.	few	TRBJ1-5	TRBV19	TGTGCCAGTAGTTTCGGTTTTCAGCCCCAGCATTTT	CASSFGFQPQHF
TRBD1	.	TRBJ2-5	TRBV11-2	TGTGCCAGCAGCCACGGACAGGGAAGAAGGAAAGAGACCCAGTACTTC	CASSHGQGRRKETQYF
TRBD2	.	TRBJ2-2	TRBV7-6	TGTGCCAGCACCGCGAGGGGACTAGCGGGGACCGGGGAGCTGTTTTTT	CASTARGLAGTGELFF
.	.	TRBJ2-1	TRBV6-6	TGTGCCAGCGGGGGGATAACACGTAACTACAATGAGCAGTTCTTC	CASGGITRNYNEQFF
TRBD2	.	TRBJ2-3	TRBV6-2/TRBV6-3	TGTGCCAGCAGTCCTAGCGGTTTGGAGGATACGCAGTATTTT	CASSPSGLEDTQYF
.	few	TRBJ1-2	TRBV19	TGTGCCAGTAGTATACGGCAGGGGCATAACTATGGCTACACCTTC	CASSIRQGHNYGYTF
TRBD1	.	TRBJ1-1	TRBV4-3	TGCGCCAGCAGCCATGACGGGACAGGAGAGAACACTGAAGCTTTCTTT	CASSHDGTGENTEAFF
.	once	TRBJ1-2	TRBV6-5	TGTGCCAGCAGTGAAAGCCGGGGAGGGAATGGCTACACCTTC	CASSESRGGNGYTF
.	many	TRBJ1-2	TRBV12-3/TRBV12-4	TGTGCCAGCAGCTTAGGACTAATTTATGGCTACACCTTC	CASSLGLIYGYTF
TRBD2	.	TRBJ2-7	TRBV6-6	TGTGCCGTCACCCCTATGGGGGGGTACGAGCAGTACTTC	CAVTPMGGYEQYF
.	.	TRBJ1-1	TRBV11-1	TGTGCCAGCAGCCAGCTGGACCTTGAAGCTTTCTTT	CASSQLDLEAFF
.	.	TRBJ2-3	TRBV11-2	TGTGCCAGCAGCGTAAGGGGACGCGCCCGGGCAGATACGCAGTATTTT	CASSVRGRARADTQYF
.	many	TRBJ1-1	TRBV7-2	TGTGCCAGCAGCTTACTTTTTTTT	CASSLLFF
.	.	TRBJ2-7	TRBV20-1	TGCAGTGCTAGAGATATACTGGGCAGGGTCCAGGAGCAGTACTTC	CSARDILGRVQEQYF
.	once	TRBJ1-4	TRBV10-3	TGTGCCATCAGTGAGTTAGGGTCTAATGAAAAACTGTTTTTT	CAISELGSNEKLFF
.	.	TRBJ1-6	TRBV4-3	TGCGCCAGCAGCCAACTCGGCGGGGGGCCCCTGTCAGCACCCCTCCACTTT	CASSQLGGGPLSAPLHF
TRBD1	.	TRBJ1-2	TRBV19	TGTGCCAGTAGTATGGACAGGGCCACCCCTAACTATGGCTACACCTTC	CASSMDRATPNYGYTF
TRBD1	.	TRBJ1-2	TRBV7-6	TGTGCCAGCAGCTACCTGGCAGAGGGGGCGCGAGGCTACACCTTC	CASSYLAEGARGYTF
.	few	TRBJ1-6	TRBV4-2	TGTGCCAGCAGCCAAGGATCACTGGGTGGCCCGGCTTCACCCCTCCACTTT	CASSQGSLGGPASPLHF
TRBD2	few	TRBJ2-7	TRBV6-5	TGTGCCAGCAGTTCTCCCAACGGACTAGATTATTCCTACGAGCAGTACTTC	CASSSPNGLDYSYEQYF
.	.	TRBJ1-1	TRBV7-9	TGTGCCAGCAGCGCCAGATGGACTGAAGCTTTCTTT	CASSARWTEAFF
.	.	TRBJ2-1	TRBV4-1	TGCGCCAGCAGCCGAGCAGCAGGGACCCCGAGGCACAATGAGCAGTTCTTC	CASSRAAGTPRHNEQFF
TRBD2	.	TRBJ2-1	TRBV2	TGTGCCAGCCAGGGGACTAGCGGGAGATACAATGAGCAGTTCTTC	CASQGTSGRYNEQFF
.	.	TRBJ1-4	TRBV2	TGTGCCAGCAGGAAGGAAAAACTGTTTTTT	CASRKEKLFF
.	.	TRBJ1-6	TRBV7-9	TGTGCCAGCAGCTTATTACCAGGGAACTCCTATAATTCACCCCTCCACTTT	CASSLLPGNSYNSPLHF
.	.	TRBJ1-5	TRBV27	TGTGCCAGCAGCTTCGGGTTGGGTCAGCCCCAGCATTTT	CASSFGLGQPQHF
.	.	TRBJ2-7	TRBV6-1	TGTGCCAGCAGTGACGAAGGACTCTCCTACGAGCAGTACTTC	CASSDEGLSYEQYF
.	.	TRBJ1-1	TRBV18	TGTGCCAGCGCCACTACGAACACTGAAGCTTTCTTT	CASATTNTEAFF
TRBD1	few	TRBJ2-1	TRBV12-3/TRBV12-4	TGTGCCAGCAGAGGGACAGGGAGATTGAATGAGCAGTTCTTC	CASRGTGRLNEQFF
TRBD2	.	TRBJ2-1	TRBV4-2	TGTGCCAGCAGCCTAATCGCGTCTAGCGGGACCTACAATGAGCAGTTCTTC	CASSLIASSGTYNEQFF
.	few	TRBJ2-5	TRBV7-9	TGTGCCAGCAGCCCACCGGGGGTAGCCCCAGAGACCCAGTACTTC	CASSPPGVAPETQYF
.	few	TRBJ1-1	TRBV11-2	TGTGCCAGCAGTATTTGGGGAGAACAGGCGAACACTGAAGCTTTCTTT	CASSIWGEQANTEAFF
.	many	TRBJ1-2	TRBV7-8	TGTGCCAGCAGCTTAGAGCGGGGAGCTAACTATGGCTACACCTTC	CASSLERGANYGYTF